Listed here are 10 T cell receptor beta chains from one sample, sequenced in a study of long-term antiretroviral therapy in people with HIV. Assay version v3.0 of immunoSEQ was used, and it was run at survey level. Data came from immunoSEQ multiplex PCR; TCRdb stores just in-frame clones and leaves some out. The table has over 30,000 clones, 95% to 98% seen once. This sample comprised unsorted PBMCs, obtained 7.6 years after starting antiretroviral therapy. The source of these receptors is a man aged 25 to 40 with HIV.

The chain links TRBV29-1 to TRBJ2-4; D may be TRBD1 (6 bases). This CDR3 is built from 13 residues. The ends were cut back, 7 bases at V and 5 bases at J, with 15 bases in the middle. Germline lookup yields CDR1 SQVTM and CDR2 ANQGSEA. The chain's CDR3 is CSGRDRLENIQYF. The CDR3, as DNA: TGCAGCGGACGCGACAGGTTGGAAAACATTCAGTACTTC.

The chain carries TRBV5-4 and TRBJ2-7; the match to TRBD2 covers 7 bases. The CDR3 is 15 residues long. From germline, CDR1 is SGHNT and CDR2 YYREEE (reference sequence). J lost 2 bases, V lost 4 bases, and 9 bases had no gene match. For the CDR3, the DNA is TGTGCCAGCAGCCCCGGGGGAGGGAGGCCCTACGAGCAGTACTTC. Its translation: CASSPGGGRPYEQYF. Filled out from reference TRBV5-4 and TRBJ2-7, the complete variable domain reads ETGVTQSPTHLIKTRGQQVTLRCSSQSGHNTVSWYQQALGQGPQFIFQYYREEENGRGNFPPRFSGLQFPNYSSELNVNALELDDSALYLCASSPGGGRPYEQYFGPGTRLTVT.

J is TRBJ1-4 and V is TRBV9; TRBD1 aligns across 9 bases. The V gene end was trimmed by 3 bases and the J gene end by 11 bases; junction bases not matched to a gene: 5. This CDR3 spans 13 amino acids. Germline assignment: CDR1 SGDLS and CDR2 YYNGEE. This chain's CDR3 is CASSGEGQGKLFF. Here the CDR3 DNA reads TGTGCCAGCAGCGGAGAGGGACAGGGCAAACTGTTTTTT.

This clone was counted a single time. The V gene is TRBV4-2, the J gene TRBJ2-1; a possible D gene is TRBD2 (5 bases). CDR3 length: 15 amino acids. CDR1 is LGHNA and CDR2 is YNFKEQ in the germline V gene. Trimming took off 4 bases at V and 0 bases at J, with 10 bases between the two ends. The CDR3 DNA reads TGTGCCAGCAGCCCCGGTGAGGGCTCCTACAATGAGCAGTTCTTC. The encoded protein is CASSPGEGSYNEQFF.

This rearrangement joins TRBV9 to TRBJ2-3, with D perhaps assigned TRBD1 or TRBD2 (6 bases each). V lost 3 bases, J lost 2 bases, and 19 bases lay in between. This CDR3 has 17 residues. Per the germline V gene, CDR1 is SGDLS and CDR2 is YYNGEE. This CDR3 is CASSEGGGSGHTDTQYF. CDR3 coding DNA: TGTGCCAGCAGCGAGGGGGGAGGCTCAGGCCACACAGATACGCAGTATTTT.

V is TRBV6-6 and J is TRBJ2-7, with D possibly being TRBD1 or TRBD2 (6 bases each). The V end lost 4 bases, the J end lost 5 bases, and 18 bases lay between the germline ends. CDR1 is MNHNY and CDR2 is SVGAGI in the germline V gene (reference sequence). The CDR3 length is 15 residues. The CDR3 sequence: CASSLLGGAEDEQYF. In nucleotides, the CDR3 is TGTGCCAGCAGTTTATTGGGGGGCGCGGAGGACGAGCAGTACTTC.

The chain links TRBV5-6 to TRBJ1-6; the D gene is possibly TRBD1 (5 bases). The germline V gene encodes CDR1 SGHDT and CDR2 YYEEEE. The CDR3 is 13 amino acids. V was shortened by 5 bases and J by 11 bases, with 14 bases between the two germline ends. The CDR3 DNA sequence: TGTGCCAGCAGGCCGGCAGGGCGGCCACCCCTCCACTTT. Amino acids: CASRPAGRPPLHF.

The chain links TRBV29-1 to TRBJ1-2; D is ambiguous. This CDR3 spans 13 amino acids. The V end lost 1 base, the J end lost 4 bases, and 10 bases lay between the germline ends. Germline CDR1 and CDR2: SQVTM and ANQGSEA. The CDR3 region has the DNA TGCAGCGTTGAAGGGGGTCTCGTCTATGGCTACACCTTC. As protein: CSVEGGLVYGYTF. The full variable domain, with the rest looked up from reference TRBV29-1 and TRBJ1-2, is SAVISQKPSRDICQRGTSLTIQCQVDSQVTMMFWYRQQPGQSLTLIATANQGSEATYESGFVIDKFPISRPNLTFSTLTVSNMSPEDSSIYLCSVEGGLVYGYTFGSGTRLTVV.

The chain has TRBV19 and TRBJ2-7, with 9 bases lining up with TRBD1. V gave up 9 bases and J gave up 2 bases; unmatched junction bases: 8. CDR3 length equals 14 residues. The germline CDR1 and CDR2 sequences are LNHDA and SQIVND (reference sequence). CDR3 nucleotides: TGTGCCAGCTCGGGGACAGGGTTCCCCTACGAGCAGTACTTC. As protein: CASSGTGFPYEQYF.

The chain combines TRBV4-3 with TRBJ2-1, with 7 bases identical to TRBD1. This CDR3 has 16 amino acids. Germline-derived CDR1 and CDR2 are LGHNA and YSLEER. The V segment lost 1 base and the J segment 2 bases; nucleotides outside the gene matches: 5. The CDR3 coding sequence is TGCGCCAGCAGCCAAGCTTCAGGGGGTACCTACAATGAGCAGTTCTTC. This sequence encodes CASSQASGGTYNEQFF.